This T cell receptor (beta chain) was sequenced in a study of radiation and T cells in renal cell carcinoma. Study-level information: Nephrectomy followed 15 Gy stereotactic body radiation by 4 weeks. Overall study findings and caveats: From baseline, blood top tumor clonotypes peaked at 2 weeks post-radiation.

As to this clone: Its antigen remains unknown. One end of the junction varies from germline; a read error may be responsible.

Documented time point: baseline pretreatment blood. The treatment is: 15 Gy SBRT to primary tumor, nephrectomy 4 weeks later. Clear cell pathology was present in this patient's renal cell carcinoma. TCRdb's table, derived via immunoSEQ multiplex PCR, lists solely in-frame clones and lacks some. Of approximately 90,000 clones listed, about 86% are singletons. The CDR3 is made up of 14 amino acids. Germline values: CDR1 SSHAT, CDR2 FNYEAQ (reference sequence). This chain uses TRBV7-7 with TRBJ2-5, with D possibly being TRBD1 (8 bases). The specimen comprised blood, sampled from a patient whose treatment included radiotherapy and nephrectomy. This clonotype was obtained from a man aged 45-65 years with renal cell carcinoma. CDR3 residues: CASSPGQGGETQYF. CDR3 nucleotide sequence: TGTGCTAGCAGCCCAGGACAGGGAGGGGAGACCCAGTACTTC.